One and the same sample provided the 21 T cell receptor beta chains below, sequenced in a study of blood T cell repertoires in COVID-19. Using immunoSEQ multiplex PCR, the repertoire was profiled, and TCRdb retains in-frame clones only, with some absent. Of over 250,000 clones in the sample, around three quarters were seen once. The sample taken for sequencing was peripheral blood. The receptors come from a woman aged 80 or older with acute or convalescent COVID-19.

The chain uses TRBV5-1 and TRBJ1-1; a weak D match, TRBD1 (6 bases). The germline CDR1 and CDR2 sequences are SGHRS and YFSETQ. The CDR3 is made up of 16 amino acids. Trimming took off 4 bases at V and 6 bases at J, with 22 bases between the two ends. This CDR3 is CASSLSQGSPRAEAFF. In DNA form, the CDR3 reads TGCGCCAGCAGCCTCTCACAGGGTTCCCCACGCGCTGAAGCTTTCTTT. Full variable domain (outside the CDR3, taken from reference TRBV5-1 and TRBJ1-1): KAGVTQTPRYLIKTRGQQVTLSCSPISGHRSVSWYQQTPGQGLQFLFEYFSETQRNKGNFPGRFSGRQFSNSRSEMNVSTLELGDSALYLCASSLSQGSPRAEAFFGQGTRLTVV.

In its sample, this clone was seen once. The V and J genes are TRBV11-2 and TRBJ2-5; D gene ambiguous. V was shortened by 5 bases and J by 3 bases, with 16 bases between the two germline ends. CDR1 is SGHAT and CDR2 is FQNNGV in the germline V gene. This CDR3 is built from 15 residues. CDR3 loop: CASSTRLSQKETQYF. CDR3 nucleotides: TGTGCCAGCAGCACTCGACTCAGCCAAAAAGAGACCCAGTACTTC.

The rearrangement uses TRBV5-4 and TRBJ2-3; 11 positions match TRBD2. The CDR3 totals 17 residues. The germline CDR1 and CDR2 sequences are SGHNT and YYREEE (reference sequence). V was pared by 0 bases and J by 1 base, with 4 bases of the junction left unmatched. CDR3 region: CASSLGIAGGRTDTQYF. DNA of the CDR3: TGTGCCAGCAGCTTGGGTATAGCGGGGGGGCGCACAGATACGCAGTATTTT.

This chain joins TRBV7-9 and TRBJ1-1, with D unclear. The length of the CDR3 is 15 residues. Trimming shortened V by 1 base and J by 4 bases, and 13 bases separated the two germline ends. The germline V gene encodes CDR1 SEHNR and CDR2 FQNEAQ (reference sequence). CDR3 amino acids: CASSLVVTLTTEAFF. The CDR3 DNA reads TGTGCCAGCAGCTTAGTGGTGACACTCACCACTGAAGCTTTCTTT.

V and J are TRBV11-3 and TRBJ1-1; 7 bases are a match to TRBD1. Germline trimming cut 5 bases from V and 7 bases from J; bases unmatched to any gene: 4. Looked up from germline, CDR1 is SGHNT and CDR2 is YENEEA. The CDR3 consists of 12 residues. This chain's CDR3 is CASSRQGGEAFF. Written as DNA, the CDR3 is TGTGCCAGCAGCCGACAGGGAGGTGAAGCTTTCTTT. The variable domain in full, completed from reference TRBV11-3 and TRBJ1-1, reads EAGVVQSPRYKIIEKKQPVAFWCNPISGHNTLYWYLQNLGQGPELLIRYENEEAVDDSQLPKDRFSAERLKGVDSTLKIQPAELGDSAVYLCASSRQGGEAFFGQGTRLTVV.

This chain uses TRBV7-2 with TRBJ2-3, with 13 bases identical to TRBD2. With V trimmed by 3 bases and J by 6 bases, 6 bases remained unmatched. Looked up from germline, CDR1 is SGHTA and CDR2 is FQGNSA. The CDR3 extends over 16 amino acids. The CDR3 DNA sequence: TGTGCCAGCAGCTTTACTAGCGGGAGGGCCTCGGATACGCAGTATTTT. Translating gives CASSFTSGRASDTQYF.

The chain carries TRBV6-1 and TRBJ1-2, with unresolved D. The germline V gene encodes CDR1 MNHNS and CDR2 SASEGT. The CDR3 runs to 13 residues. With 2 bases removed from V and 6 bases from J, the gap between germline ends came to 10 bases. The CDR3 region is CASSERGLHGYTF. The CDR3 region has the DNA TGTGCCAGCAGTGAACGAGGATTACATGGCTACACCTTC.

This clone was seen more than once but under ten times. CDR3 nucleotide sequence: TGTGCCAGCAGTTTGGACAGGGGGGTGTACAATGAGCAGTTCTTC. Translation gives CASSLDRGVYNEQFF. This chain joins TRBV6-5 and TRBJ2-1; 10 bases are shared with TRBD1. The J segment lost 4 bases and the V segment lost 4 bases, leaving 4 bases of the junction unmatched. The germline CDR1 and CDR2 sequences are MNHEY and SVGAGI. The CDR3 runs 15 residues.

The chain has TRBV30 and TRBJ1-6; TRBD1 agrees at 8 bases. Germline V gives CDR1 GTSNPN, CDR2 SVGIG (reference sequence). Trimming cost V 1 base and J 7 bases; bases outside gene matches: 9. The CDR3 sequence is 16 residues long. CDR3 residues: CAWSEPKGDRNSPLHF. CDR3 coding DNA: TGTGCCTGGAGTGAACCTAAGGGGGACAGGAATTCACCCCTCCACTTT. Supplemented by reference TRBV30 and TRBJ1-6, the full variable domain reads SQTIHQWPATLVQPVGSPLSLECTVEGTSNPNLYWYRQAAGRGLQLLFYSVGIGQISSEVPQNLSASRPQDRQFILSSKKLLLSDSGFYLCAWSEPKGDRNSPLHFGNGTRLTVT.

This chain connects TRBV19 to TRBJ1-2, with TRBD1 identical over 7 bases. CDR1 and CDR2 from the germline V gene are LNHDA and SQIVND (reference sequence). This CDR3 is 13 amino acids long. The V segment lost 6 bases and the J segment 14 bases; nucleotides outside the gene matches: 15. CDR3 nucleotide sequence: TGTGCCAGTAGACGCCCAGGGGGGCTAAGCTGGACCTTC. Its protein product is CASRRPGGLSWTF.

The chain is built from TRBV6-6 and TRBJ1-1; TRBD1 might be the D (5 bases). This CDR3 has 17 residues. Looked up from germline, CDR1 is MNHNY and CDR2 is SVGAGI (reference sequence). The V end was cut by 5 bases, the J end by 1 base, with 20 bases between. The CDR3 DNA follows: TGTGCCAGCAGTCCACGGGGGACCCCCTGGAGGAACACTGAAGCTTTCTTT. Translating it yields CASSPRGTPWRNTEAFF.

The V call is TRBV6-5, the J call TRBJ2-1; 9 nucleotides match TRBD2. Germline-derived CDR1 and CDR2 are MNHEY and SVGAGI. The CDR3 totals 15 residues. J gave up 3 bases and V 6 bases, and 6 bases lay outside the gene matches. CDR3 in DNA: TGTGCCAGCAGAACTCTAGCGGGAAGCTACAATGAGCAGTTCTTC. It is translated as CASRTLAGSYNEQFF.

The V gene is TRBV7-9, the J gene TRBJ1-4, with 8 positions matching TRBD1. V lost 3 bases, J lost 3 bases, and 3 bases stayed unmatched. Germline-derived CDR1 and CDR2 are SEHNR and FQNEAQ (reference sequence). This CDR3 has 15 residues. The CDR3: CASSLRDRPNEKLFF. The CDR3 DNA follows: TGTGCCAGCAGCTTGAGGGACAGGCCTAATGAAAAACTGTTTTTT. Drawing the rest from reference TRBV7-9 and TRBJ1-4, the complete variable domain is DTGVSQNPRHKITKRGQNVTFRCDPISEHNRLYWYRQTLGQGPEFLTYFQNEAQLEKSRLLSDRFSAERPKGSFSTLEIQRTEQGDSAMYLCASSLRDRPNEKLFFGSGTQLSVL.

CDR3 coding DNA: TGTGCCAGCAGCCCACTACCCCTCGGGCGGGGAAGCTCCTACGAGCAGTACTTC. Its protein is CASSPLPLGRGSSYEQYF. The J gene is TRBJ2-7, the V gene TRBV5-5; D is perhaps TRBD2 (6 bases). Germline CDR1 SGHKS, CDR2 YYEKEE (reference sequence). Trimming pared 4 bases from V and 0 bases from J, leaving 23 bases between. The CDR3 runs 18 residues.

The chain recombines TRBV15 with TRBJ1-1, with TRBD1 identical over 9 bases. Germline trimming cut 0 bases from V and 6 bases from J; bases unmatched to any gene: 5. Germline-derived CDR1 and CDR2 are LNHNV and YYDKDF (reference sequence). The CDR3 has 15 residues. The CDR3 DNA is TGTGCCACCAGCAGAGATTTACAGGGGGCTGCTGAAGCTTTCTTT. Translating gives CATSRDLQGAAEAFF.

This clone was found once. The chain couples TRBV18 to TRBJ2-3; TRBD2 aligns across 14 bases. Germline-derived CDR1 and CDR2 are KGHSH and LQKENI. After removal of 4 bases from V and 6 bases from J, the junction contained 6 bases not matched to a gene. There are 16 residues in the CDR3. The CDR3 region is CASSLGLAGAWDTQYF. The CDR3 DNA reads TGTGCCAGCTCACTGGGACTAGCGGGAGCTTGGGATACGCAGTATTTT.

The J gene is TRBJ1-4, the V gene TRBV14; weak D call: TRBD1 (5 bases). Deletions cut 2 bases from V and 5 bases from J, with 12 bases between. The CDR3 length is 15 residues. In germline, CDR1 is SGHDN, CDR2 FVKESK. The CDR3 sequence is CASSQQGGRNEKLFF. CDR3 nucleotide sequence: TGTGCCAGCAGCCAACAGGGCGGCAGGAATGAAAAACTGTTTTTT.

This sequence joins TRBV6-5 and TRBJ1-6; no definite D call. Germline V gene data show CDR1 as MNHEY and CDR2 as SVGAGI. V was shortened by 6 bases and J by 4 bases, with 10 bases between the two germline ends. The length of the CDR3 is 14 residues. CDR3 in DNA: TGTGCCAGCAGAGCAAGGGAGTATAATTCACCCCTCCACTTT. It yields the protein CASRAREYNSPLHF.

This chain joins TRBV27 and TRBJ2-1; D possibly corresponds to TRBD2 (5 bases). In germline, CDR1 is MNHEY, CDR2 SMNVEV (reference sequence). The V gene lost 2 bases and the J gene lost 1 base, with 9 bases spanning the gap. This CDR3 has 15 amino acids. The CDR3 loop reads CASSLVASSYNEQFF. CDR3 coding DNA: TGTGCCAGCAGTTTAGTAGCGTCATCCTACAATGAGCAGTTCTTC.

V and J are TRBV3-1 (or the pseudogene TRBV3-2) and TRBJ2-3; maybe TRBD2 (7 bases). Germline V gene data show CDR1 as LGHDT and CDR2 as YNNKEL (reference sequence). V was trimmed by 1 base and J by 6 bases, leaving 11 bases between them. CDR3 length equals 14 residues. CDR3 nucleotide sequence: TGTGCCAGCAGCCAAGCGGGGGGCATGGATACGCAGTATTTT. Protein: CASSQAGGMDTQYF.

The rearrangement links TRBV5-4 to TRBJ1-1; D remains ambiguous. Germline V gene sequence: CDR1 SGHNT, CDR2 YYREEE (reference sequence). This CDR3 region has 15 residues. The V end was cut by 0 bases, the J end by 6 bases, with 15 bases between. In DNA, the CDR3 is TGTGCCAGCAGCTTGGACAGTCCCCAGGACTCTGAAGCTTTCTTT. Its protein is CASSLDSPQDSEAFF. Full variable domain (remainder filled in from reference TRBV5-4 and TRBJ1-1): ETGVTQSPTHLIKTRGQQVTLRCSSQSGHNTVSWYQQALGQGPQFIFQYYREEENGRGNFPPRFSGLQFPNYSSELNVNALELDDSALYLCASSLDSPQDSEAFFGQGTRLTVV.